A single sample is the source of the 21 T cell receptor beta chains below, sequenced in a study of T cells expressing NK-cell markers (TCRdb year 2020). The method was 5' RACE. Sequencing was carried out with an Illumina HiSeq 2000. Once TCRdb had reprocessed the reads, it stored one entry per CDR3 protein sequence and supplied no DNA. For this sample, the table gives 550,000 to 600,000 distinct CDR3 sequences. Approximately 3.6% of the sample rests with the top ten. Sequenced material: blood T cells: a sorted CD56 or NKG2C T cell subset, CD4+ or CD8+ T cells, or bulk PBMC T cells (not recorded which). These receptors all come from a man between 18 and 29 years old in good health. Donor details come from another sample of the same person, matched by shared clones.

The CDR3 loop reads CASSPPRVGWEQYF. The V and J genes are TRBV7-9 and TRBJ2-7; TCRdb returns TRBD2, unconfirmable since there is no DNA. This CDR3 contains 14 residues. Per the germline V gene, CDR1 is SEHNR and CDR2 is FQNEAQ (reference sequence).

The V call is TRBV19, the J call TRBJ2-1. Germline V gene data show CDR1 as LNHDA and CDR2 as SQIVND (reference sequence). The CDR3 contains 13 residues. Here the CDR3 reads CASSGLAYNEQFF.

The J gene is TRBJ2-1, the V gene TRBV11-3; TCRdb names TRBD2, which stays unverified in the absence of DNA. CDR3 size: 13 residues. The germline CDR1 and CDR2 sequences are SGHNT and YENEEA. This CDR3 is CASSTGGPDEQFF.

V is TRBV12-5 and J is TRBJ2-1; checking the TCRdb D call of TRBD2 is not possible without DNA. Germline V lookup: CDR1 LGHNT, CDR2 FRNRAP. The CDR3 consists of 15 residues. The CDR3 loop is CASGPSGKSYNEQFF.

The CDR3 reads CASRGGGYPDEQFF. The chain combines TRBV2 with TRBJ2-1; TCRdb proposes TRBD1, but this gene call is untestable without DNA. This CDR3 region has 14 residues. Germline V gene lookup returns CDR1 SNHLY and CDR2 FYNNEI.

The V and J genes are TRBV7-3 and TRBJ2-2; TCRdb designates TRBD2, a call that cannot be tested without DNA. This CDR3 is 19 amino acids long. Germline lookup yields CDR1 SGHTA and CDR2 FQGTGA. The CDR3 region is CASSGDPGLARSPSGELFF.

The genes are TRBV20-1 and TRBJ2-3. The CDR3 runs 14 residues. The germline V gene has CDR1 DFQATT and CDR2 SNEGSKA (reference sequence). CDR3 amino acids: CSASILVVTDTQYF.

The J gene is TRBJ2-2, the V gene TRBV27; TCRdb selects TRBD1, and the lack of DNA leaves this call unchecked. CDR3 size: 14 residues. Per germline, CDR1 MNHEY and CDR2 SMNVEV (reference sequence). CDR3 amino acids: CASRGLQGYGELFF.

V usage is TRBV5-6 and J usage is TRBJ2-5; TCRdb gives TRBD1 as the D gene, but with no DNA this cannot be confirmed. The CDR3 extends over 16 amino acids. CDR1 is SGHDT and CDR2 is YYEEEE in the germline V gene. The CDR3 region is CASSNGQVNLQETQYF. The variable domain in full, completed from reference TRBV5-6 and TRBJ2-5, reads DAGVTQSPTHLIKTRGQQVTLRCSPKSGHDTVSWYQQALGQGPQFIFQYYEEEERQRGNFPDRFSGHQFPNYSSELNVNALLLGDSALYLCASSNGQVNLQETQYFGPGTRLLVL.

This chain joins TRBV6-5 and TRBJ2-7; absent DNA, TCRdb's TRBD1 call cannot be checked. The CDR3 has 15 amino acids. Per the germline V gene, CDR1 is MNHEY and CDR2 is SVGAGI. The chain's CDR3 is CASSFGPGTDYEQYF.

The V and J genes are TRBV7-9 and TRBJ1-2. Germline CDR1 and CDR2: SEHNR and FQNEAQ (reference sequence). The CDR3 extends over 15 amino acids. CDR3 region: CASSLAMNMGYGYTF.

The rearrangement joins TRBV4-3 to TRBJ2-1; TCRdb reports TRBD1, a call that lacks DNA to check it against. Germline CDR1 and CDR2: LGHNA and YSLEER. The length of the CDR3 is 14 residues. CDR3 residues: CASSQPNRGNEQFF.

The chain links TRBV3-1 to TRBJ2-2. The germline CDR1 and CDR2 sequences are LGHDT and YNNKEL (reference sequence). The CDR3 is 15 residues long. The CDR3 loop is CASSRRTGNTGELFF.

This chain joins TRBV20-1 and TRBJ2-3; there is no DNA to check the TCRdb D call of TRBD2. There are 13 residues in the CDR3. Per germline, CDR1 DFQATT and CDR2 SNEGSKA (reference sequence). CDR3 sequence: CSARSGRTDTQYF.

The genes are TRBV6-1 and TRBJ2-7. Per the germline V gene, CDR1 is MNHNS and CDR2 is SASEGT. The length of the CDR3 is 12 residues. Here the CDR3 reads CASSDLRGEQYF.

The V gene is TRBV24-1, the J gene TRBJ2-5; lacking DNA, the TRBD1 call made by TCRdb goes unchecked. The CDR3 sequence is 17 residues long. The germline V gene has CDR1 KGHDR and CDR2 SFDVKD. The CDR3 protein is CATSDPPRTGGKETQYF.

The gene calls are TRBV6-5 and TRBJ2-2. Germline V gives CDR1 MNHEY, CDR2 SVGAGI. The CDR3 is made up of 15 amino acids. CDR3 sequence reads: CASSYSIVGTGELFF.

This chain joins TRBV7-2 and TRBJ2-7. CDR1 is SGHTA, CDR2 FQGNSA, per germline. The CDR3 extends over 14 amino acids. This CDR3 is CASGSYSQKHEQYF.

The CDR3 here is CASSYSWESPTHNTQYF. J is TRBJ2-3 and V is TRBV6-5; TCRdb's D call, TRBD2, is unchecked because there is no DNA. The CDR3 totals 17 residues. Germline CDR1 MNHEY, CDR2 SVGAGI.

This chain joins TRBV10-3 and TRBJ2-3; absent DNA, TCRdb's TRBD2 call cannot be checked. CDR3 length: 14 amino acids. Germline CDR1 and CDR2: ENHRY and SYGVKD. CDR3 residues: CAIWGGRLPDTQYF.

The genes are TRBV10-2 and TRBJ2-2; TCRdb returns TRBD1, unconfirmable since there is no DNA. The germline CDR1 and CDR2 sequences are WSHSY and SAAADI. The CDR3 is 18 residues long. The CDR3: CASSDPPWGRNNTGELFF.